This T cell receptor beta chain was captured in a study of T cell repertoires in cytomegalovirus infection. Overall study: CMV epitopes used comprised recently identified HLA-C-restricted ones and well-studied HLA-B-restricted ones. Study-wide results and limits: HLA-C-restricted, CMV-specific TCR beta clonotypes were dominant ex vivo. Summed public TCR beta family frequency identified CMV carriers bearing the relevant HLA.

TCRdb re-called the reads with MiXCR, one entry per CDR3 protein. The sample lists some 900,000 distinct CDR3 sequences; roughly 33% were seen once. The V gene's germline CDR1 is KGHDR and CDR2 SFDVKD. The CDR3 is 13 amino acids. V was trimmed by 0 bases and J by 4 bases, leaving 5 bases between them. This clonotype was seen just once. Its antigen is unknown. V and J are TRBV24-1 and TRBJ1-2; no firm D call. The sequences come from cultured CD8+ T cells from PBMCs, collected from culture after CMV antigen stimulation. The source of this sequence is a human donor in good health (CMV status not recorded). Some clones in this sample may be carry-over from other donors' samples. CDR3 nucleotide sequence: TGTGCCACCAGTGATTTGGAGGGCTATGGCTACACCTTC. Translation gives CATSDLEGYGYTF.